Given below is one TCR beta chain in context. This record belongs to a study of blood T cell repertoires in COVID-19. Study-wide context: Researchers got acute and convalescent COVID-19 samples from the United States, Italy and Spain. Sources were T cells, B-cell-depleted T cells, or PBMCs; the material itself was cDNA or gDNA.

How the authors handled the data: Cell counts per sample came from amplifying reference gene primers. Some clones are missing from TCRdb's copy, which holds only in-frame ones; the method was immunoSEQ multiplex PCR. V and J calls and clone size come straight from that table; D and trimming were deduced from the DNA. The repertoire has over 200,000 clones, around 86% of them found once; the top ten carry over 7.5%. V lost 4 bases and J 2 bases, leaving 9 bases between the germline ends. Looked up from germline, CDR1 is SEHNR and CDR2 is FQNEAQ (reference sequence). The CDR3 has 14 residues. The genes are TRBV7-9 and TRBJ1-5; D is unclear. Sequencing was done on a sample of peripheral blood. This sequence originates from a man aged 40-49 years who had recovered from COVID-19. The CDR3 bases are TGTGCCAGCAGCTCGGCCGGGGGCAATCAGCCCCAGCATTTT. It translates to CASSSAGGNQPQHF.